The 6 T cell receptor beta chains below were found in one sample sequenced in a study of blood T cell repertoires in COVID-19 (TCRdb year 2020). The library was prepared using the immunoSEQ multiplex PCR assay. Entries here come from immuneACCESS through TCRdb and include only in-frame sequences with V and J called. Some clones fail to appear in such tables; in the studies checked, an unresolved V gene covers under half of the shortfall, and the cause of the remainder is unknown. This sample is represented by approximately 230,000 clones; 70% to 85% of them were singletons. About 9.6% of the sample is held by the ten biggest clonotypes. The sequenced material came from peripheral blood. These receptors were obtained from a man older than 75 with acute or convalescent COVID-19.

This clone has more than one count but fewer than ten. V usage is TRBV29-1 and J usage is TRBJ2-1; D uncertain. This CDR3 region has 13 residues. The V and J ends lost 1 base and 8 bases respectively, with 12 bases between them. Germline CDR1 reads SQVTM; CDR2 reads ANQGSEA. CDR3 sequence reads: CSVEVRVYHEQFF. In DNA form, the CDR3 reads TGCAGCGTTGAAGTTCGGGTATATCATGAGCAGTTCTTC.

The chain combines TRBV6-1 with TRBJ1-5; 7 nucleotides agree with TRBD1. From germline, CDR1 is MNHNS and CDR2 SASEGT. V lost 4 bases, J lost 1 base, and 10 bases stayed unmatched. The length of the CDR3 is 17 residues. As DNA, the CDR3 is TGTGCCAGCAGTGGGGCAGGGGGGATCGGAAGCAATCAGCCCCAGCATTTT. This gives the protein CASSGAGGIGSNQPQHF.

V gene TRBV19 combines with J gene TRBJ2-3, with 9 bases matching TRBD2. Germline values: CDR1 LNHDA, CDR2 SQIVND (reference sequence). V trimming: 6 bases; J trimming: 5 bases; junction bases outside the gene matches: 6. This CDR3 contains 14 residues. The chain's CDR3 is CASRTRGGQDTQYF. As DNA, the CDR3 is TGTGCCAGTAGAACGCGGGGGGGCCAAGATACGCAGTATTTT.

The chain has TRBV30 and TRBJ1-2; D is uncertain. Trimming took 7 bases from V and 2 from J, leaving 14 bases between them. This CDR3 is built from 13 residues. CDR1 and CDR2 (germline): GTSNPN, SVGIG (reference sequence). The CDR3 sequence is CASATFPNYGYTF. The CDR3 DNA reads as TGTGCCTCGGCGACTTTCCCAAACTATGGCTACACCTTC.

The chain employs TRBV3-1 (or the pseudogene TRBV3-2) and TRBJ1-2; D not resolved. Germline V gives CDR1 LGHDT, CDR2 YNNKEL (reference sequence). Trimming pared 2 bases from V and 4 bases from J, leaving 8 bases between. The CDR3 has 13 amino acids. The CDR3 sequence: CASSQYDTYGYTF. CDR3 sequence (DNA): TGTGCCAGCAGCCAATATGACACCTATGGCTACACCTTC.

The chain is built from TRBV19 and TRBJ1-5; possibly TRBD1 for D (5 bases). This CDR3 spans 16 amino acids. Trimming took 0 bases from V and 2 from J, leaving 11 bases between them. CDR1 and CDR2 (germline): LNHDA, SQIVND (reference sequence). CDR3 loop: CASSIDWGGGNQPQHF. The CDR3 DNA sequence: TGTGCCAGTAGTATAGATTGGGGAGGGGGCAATCAGCCCCAGCATTTT.